This T cell receptor beta chain was found in a study of blood T cell repertoires in COVID-19 (dated by TCRdb to the early 2020s). Turning to the overall study: Samples from collaborators originated in the United States, Italy and Spain and spanned both the acute and convalescent phases of COVID-19. The prospective study material was composed of cDNA or gDNA derived from T cells, B-cell-depleted T cells, or PBMCs. Deeply sampled blood TCRbeta repertoires from subjects exposed to, actively infected with, or recovered from COVID-19 were included in the dataset. The repertoires were released in a freely available public database meant as a resource for research on the immune response to SARS-CoV-2. Samples were obtained from the ongoing ImmuneRACE study (first 160 participants) and from some 1,300 subjects provided by 6 global collaborators. Sample metadata almost always included a de-identified subject ID, COVID-19 status, age in years and sex. Where available, HLA class I and class II types were taken from metadata supplied by the sample provider and were not determined by assay-based typing. Points the paper makes about the study in general: The quantity of clinical and demographic metadata differed by source and by participant and was supplied without curation.

TCRbeta CDR3 regions were amplified from genomic DNA using the immunoSEQ Assay, a bias-controlled multiplex PCR. Per the original workflow: Within the assay, amplification of reference gene primers was used to estimate how many nucleated cells each sample contained. Sequence reads were collapsed and filtered to measure the absolute abundance of every unique TCRbeta CDR3 rearrangement. For each sample, productive Simpson clonality was calculated as the square root of Simpson's diversity index over productive rearrangements. This is the immuneACCESS table as TCRdb keeps it, with only in-frame sequences that have V and J called. A part of the clones is gone; compared with another copy, unresolved V genes explain less than half, and the rest is unexplained. V, J and clone size reflect that table, while D and trimming were determined from the DNA. The sample includes 110,000 to 150,000 clones, with 80% to 85% observed a single time. Together, the top ten hold 3.5% to 5% of the sample.

As for this clone: What antigen it recognizes has not been identified. No much larger clone is present one base from it, and per-base qualities are unavailable.

CDR3 length: 15 amino acids, cysteine to phenylalanine. Only the CDR3 region is kept as DNA, spanning 45 bases read in frame from base 1. Trimmed from V: 5 bases; trimmed from J: 4 bases; junction bases lacking a gene match: 8. From a lookup of the germline V gene (reference sequence), CDR1 and CDR2 are LNHDA and SQIVND. Each collaborating institution followed its own protocols to collect whole blood in K2EDTA tubes. For TCRbeta analysis, collaborator samples were shipped as frozen whole blood, as isolated PBMCs, or as DNA extracted from either sample type. The sequenced sample consisted of peripheral blood. This receptor was taken from an elderly woman with acute or convalescent COVID-19. The receptor chain draws on TRBV19 and TRBJ1-2; 9 middle bases align to TRBD1. Here the CDR3 is given as CASSPGTGRSYGYTF. The DNA sequence follows: TGTGCCAGTAGTCCCGGGACAGGGAGAAGCTATGGCTACACCTTC.